This T cell receptor beta chain comes out of a study of T cells after yellow fever vaccination. TCRdb ran MiXCR on the 5' RACE reads and lists one entry per CDR3 protein. The sample carries around 150,000 distinct CDR3 sequences, around 7.3% recorded once. This clonotype was recorded at least ten times. The CDR3 totals 14 residues. Looked up from germline, CDR1 is SGHTA and CDR2 is FQGNSA. V was trimmed by 1 base and J by 14 bases, leaving 20 bases between them. The V gene is TRBV7-2, the J gene TRBJ1-1; D possibly corresponds to TRBD1 (5 bases). This clonotype originated in a man younger than 30 who received the YFV17D yellow fever vaccine. The source was CD4+ T cells sorted from PBMCs, collected 5 to 6 days after the first yellow fever vaccination. The CDR3 loop is CASSLEDTGGRRFF. CDR3 bases: TGTGCCAGCAGCTTAGAGGATACGGGGGGAAGAAGGTTCTTT.